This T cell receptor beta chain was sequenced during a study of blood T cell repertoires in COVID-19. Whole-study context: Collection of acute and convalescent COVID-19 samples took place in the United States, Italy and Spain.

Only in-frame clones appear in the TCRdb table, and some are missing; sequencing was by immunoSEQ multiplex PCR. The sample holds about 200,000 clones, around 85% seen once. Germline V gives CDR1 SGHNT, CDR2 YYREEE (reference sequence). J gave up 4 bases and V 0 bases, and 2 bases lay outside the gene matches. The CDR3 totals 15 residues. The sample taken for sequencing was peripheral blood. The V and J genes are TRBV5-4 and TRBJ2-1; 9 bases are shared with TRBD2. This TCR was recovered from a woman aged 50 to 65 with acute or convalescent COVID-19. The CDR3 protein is CASSLGTSAYNEQFF. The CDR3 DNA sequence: TGTGCCAGCAGCTTGGGGACTAGCGCATACAATGAGCAGTTCTTC.